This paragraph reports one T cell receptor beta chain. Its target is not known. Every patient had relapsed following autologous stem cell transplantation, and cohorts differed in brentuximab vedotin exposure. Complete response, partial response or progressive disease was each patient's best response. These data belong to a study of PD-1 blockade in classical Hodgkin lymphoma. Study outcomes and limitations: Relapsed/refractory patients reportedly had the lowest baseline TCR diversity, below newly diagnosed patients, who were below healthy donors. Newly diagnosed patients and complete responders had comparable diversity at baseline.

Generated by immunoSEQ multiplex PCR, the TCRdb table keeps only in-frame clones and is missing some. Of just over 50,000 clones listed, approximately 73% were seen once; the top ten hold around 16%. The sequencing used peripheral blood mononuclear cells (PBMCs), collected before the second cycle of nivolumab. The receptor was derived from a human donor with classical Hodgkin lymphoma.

CDR3 amino acids: CASNFESVGRSTDTQYF. CDR3 DNA: TGTGCCAGCAACTTCGAATCCGTAGGAAGGTCCACAGATACGCAGTATTTT. The V gene is TRBV28, the J gene TRBJ2-3; D not resolved. V was trimmed by 7 bases and J by 2 bases, leaving 22 bases between them. Looked up from germline, CDR1 is MDHEN and CDR2 is SYDVKM. This CDR3 is 17 amino acids long.